The entry that follows covers one T cell receptor beta chain sequence. The PCR was carried out with 60 Vbeta primers and 13 Jbeta primers. The repertoire was sequenced with immunoSEQ multiplex PCR; TCRdb's copy has only in-frame clones and lacks some. This sample's table has fewer than 200,000 clones. These data originate in a study of cytomegalovirus exposure and HLA in healthy donors. Germline CDR1 and CDR2: MNHEY and SMNVEV (reference sequence). This CDR3 has 16 amino acids. V was pared by 2 bases and J by 5 bases, with 8 bases of the junction left unmatched. The chain employs TRBV27 and TRBJ1-4, with 7 bases lining up with TRBD1. The sequenced sample was PBMCs. The clonotype originates from a man aged 25 to 45 in good health and CMV-seronegative. The DNA for the CDR3 is TGTGCCAGCAGTTTAGGGAGACAGGGATCGAATGAAAAACTGTTTTTT. This gives the protein CASSLGRQGSNEKLFF.